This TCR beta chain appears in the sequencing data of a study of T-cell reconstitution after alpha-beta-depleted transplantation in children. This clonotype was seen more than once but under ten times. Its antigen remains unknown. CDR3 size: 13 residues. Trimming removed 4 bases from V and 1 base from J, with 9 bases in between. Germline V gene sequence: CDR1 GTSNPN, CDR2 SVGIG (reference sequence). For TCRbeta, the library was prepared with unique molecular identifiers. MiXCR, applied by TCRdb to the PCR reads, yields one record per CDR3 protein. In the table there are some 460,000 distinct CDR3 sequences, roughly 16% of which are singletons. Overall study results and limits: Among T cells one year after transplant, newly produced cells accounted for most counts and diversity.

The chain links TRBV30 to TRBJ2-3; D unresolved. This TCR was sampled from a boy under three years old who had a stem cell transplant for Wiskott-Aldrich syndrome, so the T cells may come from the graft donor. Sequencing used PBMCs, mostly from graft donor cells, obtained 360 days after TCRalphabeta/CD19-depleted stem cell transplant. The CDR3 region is CAWKLWGTDTQYF. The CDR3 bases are TGTGCCTGGAAGCTTTGGGGCACAGATACGCAGTATTTT.